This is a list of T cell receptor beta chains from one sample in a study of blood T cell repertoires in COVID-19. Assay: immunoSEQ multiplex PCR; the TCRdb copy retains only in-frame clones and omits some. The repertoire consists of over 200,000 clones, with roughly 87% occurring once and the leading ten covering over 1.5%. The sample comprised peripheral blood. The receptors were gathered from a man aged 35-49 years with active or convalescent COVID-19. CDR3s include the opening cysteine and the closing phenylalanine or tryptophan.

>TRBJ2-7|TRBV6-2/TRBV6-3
CASSYDRQGGYEQYF
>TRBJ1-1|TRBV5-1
CASSQAPYWISEVNTEAFF
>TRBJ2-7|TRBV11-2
CASSLDRLAYEQYF
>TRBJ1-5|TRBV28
CASSLQVSGIEPQHF
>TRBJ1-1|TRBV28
CASSPRGGNTEAFF
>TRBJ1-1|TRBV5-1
CASSPGTGVRTEAFF
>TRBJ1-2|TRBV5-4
CASSLTGDYGYTF
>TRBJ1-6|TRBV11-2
CASSLGAVSPLHF
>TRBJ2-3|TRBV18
CASSPPGTDTQYF
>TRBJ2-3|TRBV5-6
CASRRGRGGTDTQYF
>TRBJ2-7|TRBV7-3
CASSESDRGGEQYF
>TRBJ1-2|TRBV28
CASSLEDNYGYTF
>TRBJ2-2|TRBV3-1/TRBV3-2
CASSRLAGGRGELFF
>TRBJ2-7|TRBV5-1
CASSLDTMSYEQYF
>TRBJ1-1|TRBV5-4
CASSFWTAVGMNTEAFF
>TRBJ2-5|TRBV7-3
CASSSSGTGEETQYF
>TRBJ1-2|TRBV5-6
CASSMGQGIDGYTF
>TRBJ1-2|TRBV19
CASSIGVAEGIGYTF
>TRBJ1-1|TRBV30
CAWRTGPNTEAFF
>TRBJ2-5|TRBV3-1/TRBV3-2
CASSQDSAGSETQYF
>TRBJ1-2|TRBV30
CAWSVWGVGHGYTF
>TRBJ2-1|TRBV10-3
CAISSGRNEQFF
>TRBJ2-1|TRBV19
CASSISGTSGINEQFF
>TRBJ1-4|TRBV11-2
CASSLGQGAEKLFF
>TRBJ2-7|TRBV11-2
CASSLYNGFGEQYF
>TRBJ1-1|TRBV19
CASSITGDGTEAFF
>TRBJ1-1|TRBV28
CASSSQGPRTEAFF
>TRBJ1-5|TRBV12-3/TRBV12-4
CASTEDGYQPQHF
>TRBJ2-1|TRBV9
CASSARDRLNEQFF
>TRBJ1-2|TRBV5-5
CASSPLGTGAAYGYTF
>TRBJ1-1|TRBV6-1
CASSDYQMNTEAFF
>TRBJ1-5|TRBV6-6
CASSTTELGQPQHF
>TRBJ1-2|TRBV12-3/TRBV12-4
CASSFAGDGYTF
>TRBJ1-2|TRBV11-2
CASSKGRGWGDYGYTF
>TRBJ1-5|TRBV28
CAVHRGNSNQPQHF
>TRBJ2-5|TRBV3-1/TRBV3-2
CASSQGSGRETQYF
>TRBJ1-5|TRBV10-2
CASGDSGANQPQHF
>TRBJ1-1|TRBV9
CASSARQGSPEAFF
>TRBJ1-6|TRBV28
CATLPEPGTANSPLHF
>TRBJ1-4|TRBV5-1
CASSDQGAGEKLFF
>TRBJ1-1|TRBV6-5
CASSLQALAGYTEAFF
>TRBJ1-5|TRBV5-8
CASSLMLSGGDQPQHF
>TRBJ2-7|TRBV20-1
CSAPGHREQYF
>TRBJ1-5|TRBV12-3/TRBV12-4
CASRRQGGQPQHF
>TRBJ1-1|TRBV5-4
CASRPQDYTEAFF
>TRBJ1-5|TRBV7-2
CASSSLGGRFNQPQHF
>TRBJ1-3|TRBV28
CASSLSSAAGNTIYF
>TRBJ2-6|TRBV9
CASSVGSGQGVSGANVLTF